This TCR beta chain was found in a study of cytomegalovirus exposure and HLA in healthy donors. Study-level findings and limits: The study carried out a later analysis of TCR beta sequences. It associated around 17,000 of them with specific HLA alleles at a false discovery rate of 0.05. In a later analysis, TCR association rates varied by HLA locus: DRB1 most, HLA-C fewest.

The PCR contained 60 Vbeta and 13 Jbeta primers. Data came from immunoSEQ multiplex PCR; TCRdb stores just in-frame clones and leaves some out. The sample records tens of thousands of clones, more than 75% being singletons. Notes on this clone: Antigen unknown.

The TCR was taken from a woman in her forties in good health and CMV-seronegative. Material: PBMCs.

This CDR3 is CASSSYGTASYEQYF. The CDR3 bases are TGTGCCAGCAGCTCATACGGGACAGCAAGCTACGAGCAGTACTTC. The gene calls are TRBV7-2 and TRBJ2-7; TRBD1 matches at 7 bases. V gave up 4 bases and J gave up 3 bases; unmatched junction bases: 9. This CDR3 has 15 residues. Germline V gene sequence: CDR1 SGHTA, CDR2 FQGNSA.